This entry features one TCR beta chain sequence. The antigen is undetermined. This sample stems from a study of T cell repertoires in cytomegalovirus infection. TCRdb reprocessed the reads with MiXCR, giving one entry per CDR3 protein. Altogether some 940,000 distinct CDR3 sequences are present, 30% to 40% being singletons, with the ten largest covering about an eighth. The source was cultured CD8+ T cells from PBMCs, collected from culture after CMV antigen stimulation. This sequence was found in a human donor in good health (CMV status not recorded). Some clones in this sample may be carry-over from other donors' samples.

The CDR3 DNA reads as TGTGCCAGCAAACTGGGGGGCCGCGAAAAACTGTTTTTT. Residues: CASKLGGREKLFF. The chain employs TRBV12-3 or TRBV12-4 and TRBJ1-4; D possibly corresponds to TRBD1 (6 bases). V was trimmed by 7 bases and J by 8 bases, leaving 14 bases between them. This CDR3 is built from 13 residues.